These 25 T cell receptor beta chains were all obtained from the same sample, sequenced in a study of T cell responses to AZD1222 COVID-19 vaccine. The table came from immunoSEQ multiplex PCR; TCRdb's copy has only in-frame clones and leaves some out. The top ten hold around 10% of the sample, which has approximately 100,000 clones, around nine tenths seen once. The sample in question was peripheral blood, obtained on day 0 of AZD1222 vaccination. Receptor source: an adult in good health.

V gene TRBV19 combines with J gene TRBJ2-7, with TRBD2 as a possible D gene (5 bases). Trimming left V 4 bases short and J 6 bases short, with 16 bases between. This CDR3 contains 14 residues. Germline assignment: CDR1 LNHDA and CDR2 SQIVND (reference sequence). The CDR3 nucleotides read TGTGCCAGTAGTACGCGAGCGGTGCCGGGCGAGCAGTACTTC. This gives the protein CASSTRAVPGEQYF.

The V call is TRBV27, the J call TRBJ1-5; 9 nucleotides agree with TRBD1. The V gene's germline CDR1 is MNHEY and CDR2 SMNVEV (reference sequence). V dropped 6 bases and J dropped 0; count of bases not matched to a gene: 3. CDR3 length: 15 amino acids. The CDR3 DNA reads as TGTGCCAGCAGACCGGACAGGGGTAGCAATCAGCCCCAGCATTTT. Translated: CASRPDRGSNQPQHF.

The V and J genes are TRBV11-3 and TRBJ1-1, with 7 bases fitting TRBD1. Germline V gene data show CDR1 as SGHNT and CDR2 as YENEEA. This CDR3 is built from 14 residues. Trimming cost V 1 base and J 8 bases; bases outside gene matches: 7. The CDR3 is CASSLGDRESEAFF. CDR3 bases: TGTGCCAGCAGCTTAGGAGACAGGGAATCGGAAGCTTTCTTT.

The chain recombines TRBV6-1 with TRBJ2-7, with D possibly matching TRBD1 (6 bases). The CDR3 extends over 13 amino acids. Trimming stripped 3 bases from V and 12 bases from J, with 18 bases between. Germline values: CDR1 MNHNS, CDR2 SASEGT. CDR3 DNA: TGTGCCAGCAGTGATAGTACAGGGTCAACGACGTACTTC. This gives the protein CASSDSTGSTTYF.

The chain employs TRBV7-3 and TRBJ1-2; D not certain. V lost 0 bases to trimming and J lost 7 bases, with 6 bases between them. This CDR3 spans 12 amino acids. The germline V gene encodes CDR1 SGHTA and CDR2 FQGTGA. The CDR3 region is CASSLTGSGYTF. Written as DNA, the CDR3 is TGTGCCAGCAGCTTAACTGGTAGTGGCTACACCTTC.

J is TRBJ2-7 and V is TRBV2; 7 positions match TRBD1. This CDR3 is built from 15 residues. Germline V gene lookup returns CDR1 SNHLY and CDR2 FYNNEI. V shed 6 bases and J 5 bases; nucleotides not matched to a gene: 13. The CDR3 here is CASSNDRVAYDEQYF. The CDR3 DNA follows: TGTGCCAGCAGCAACGACAGGGTAGCCTACGACGAGCAGTACTTC.

The rearrangement links TRBV2 to TRBJ2-1; 8 bases line up with TRBD2. The CDR3 length is 14 residues. With V trimmed by 4 bases and J by 15 bases, 14 bases remained unmatched. Looked up from germline, CDR1 is SNHLY and CDR2 is FYNNEI. The chain's CDR3 is CASSVGTRGLGLFF. The CDR3 DNA follows: TGTGCCAGCAGTGTGGGGACTAGGGGACTGGGGCTGTTCTTC.

This clone was seen only a few times. V is TRBV28 and J is TRBJ2-3, with D perhaps matching TRBD1 (6 bases). The CDR3 is made up of 15 amino acids. V lost 5 bases and J lost 1, with 13 bases in between. The germline V gene encodes CDR1 MDHEN and CDR2 SYDVKM. DNA of the CDR3: TGTGCCAGCAGTCAACAGGGAGATCGCACAGATACGCAGTATTTT. It translates to CASSQQGDRTDTQYF.

This clone turned up a few times. V is TRBV21-1 and J is TRBJ2-3; no check of the table's D call, TRBD2, against the DNA was made. TRBV21-1 is given as a pseudogene. The CDR3 totals 15 residues. The CDR3 loop reads CASNKASGCTDTQYF. CDR3 coding DNA: TGTGCCAGCAACAAGGCTAGCGGGTGCACAGATACGCAGTATTTT.

This rearrangement joins TRBV5-4 to TRBJ2-3, with D tentatively TRBD2 (6 bases). V dropped 4 bases and J dropped 2 bases, with 14 bases sitting between them. The CDR3 extends over 15 amino acids. CDR1 is SGHNT, CDR2 YYREEE, per germline (reference sequence). The CDR3 is CASSLGGGTTDTQYF. CDR3 nucleotides: TGTGCCAGCAGCCTTGGGGGAGGAACCACAGATACGCAGTATTTT.

The chain recombines TRBV12-3 or TRBV12-4 with TRBJ2-7; the match to TRBD2 covers 11 bases. The CDR3 consists of 13 residues. Trimming took 7 bases from V and 4 from J; bases not matched to a gene: 3. This chain's CDR3 is CASTLAGGYEQYF. The CDR3 nucleotides are TGTGCCAGCACCTTAGCGGGAGGGTACGAGCAGTACTTC.

CDR3 coding DNA: TGTGCCATACTCACAGGGACGCTGGACTATGGCTACACCTTC. Its protein is CAILTGTLDYGYTF. The chain couples TRBV28 to TRBJ1-2; possibly TRBD1 for D (6 bases). This CDR3 has 14 amino acids. Trimming took off 10 bases at V and 3 bases at J, with 18 bases between the two ends. Germline CDR1 MDHEN, CDR2 SYDVKM.

V gene TRBV5-6 combines with J gene TRBJ1-3; D ambiguous. The germline V gene has CDR1 SGHDT and CDR2 YYEEEE. CDR3 length equals 15 residues. V gave up 4 bases and J gave up 1 base, with 12 bases separating them. The CDR3 here is CASSKGRVSGNTIYF. The CDR3 DNA is TGTGCCAGCAGCAAAGGAAGGGTTTCTGGAAACACCATATATTTT.

The chain recombines TRBV23-1 with TRBJ1-5; 8 bases line up with TRBD1. TRBV23-1 is an ORF, and what it does is uncertain. The CDR3 has 17 residues. The V and J ends lost 7 bases and 0 bases, in that order; junction bases with no gene match: 11. The CDR3 DNA reads as TGCGCCAGCAAGGGAACAGGGGGGGTAGGTAGCAATCAGCCCCAGCATTTT. Encoded protein: CASKGTGGVGSNQPQHF.

The chain recombines TRBV28 with TRBJ1-1, with TRBD1 identical over 7 bases. With 10 bases clipped from V and 1 base from J, the junction kept 6 bases outside the gene matches. The germline CDR1 and CDR2 sequences are MDHEN and SYDVKM. This CDR3 is built from 13 residues. The CDR3 DNA follows: TGTGCCACTAGGGGGCCTGCGAACACTGAAGCTTTCTTT. Encoded protein: CATRGPANTEAFF.

This sequence joins TRBV29-1 and TRBJ2-1, with TRBD2 identical over 9 bases. The CDR3 has 15 residues. Germline V gene data show CDR1 as SQVTM and CDR2 as ANQGSEA. The V and J ends lost 0 bases and 7 bases, in that order; junction bases with no gene match: 7. The CDR3 coding sequence is TGCAGCGTTGAAGAGGCGGGAGGGCGGTTGAATGAGCAGTTCTTC. This sequence encodes CSVEEAGGRLNEQFF.

V and J are TRBV28 and TRBJ1-1; a possible D gene is TRBD1 (6 bases). Trimming stripped 1 base from V and 5 bases from J, with 11 bases between. CDR1 and CDR2 (germline): MDHEN, SYDVKM. The CDR3 runs 14 residues. The CDR3 DNA is TGTGCCAGCAGTTTATTTACACAGGGTACTGAAGCTTTCTTT. Translated, it gives CASSLFTQGTEAFF.

This rearrangement joins TRBV10-3 to TRBJ1-6; 10 bases fit TRBD1. This CDR3 contains 15 residues. Germline V lookup: CDR1 ENHRY, CDR2 SYGVKD. The V segment lost 3 bases and the J segment 7 bases; nucleotides outside the gene matches: 3. The CDR3 nucleotides are TGTGCCATCAGTGAAGGACAGGGGGTAAATTCACCCCTCCACTTT. Protein sequence: CAISEGQGVNSPLHF.

This clone was detected only once. V and J are TRBV19 and TRBJ2-3; TRBD2 is a possible D gene (6 bases). Germline V lookup: CDR1 LNHDA, CDR2 SQIVND (reference sequence). The CDR3 totals 14 residues. The germline V and J ends were trimmed by 3 bases and 5 bases, with 12 bases remaining between them. The CDR3 reads CASSISGDIDTQYF. The DNA of the CDR3 is TGTGCCAGTAGTATTTCGGGAGATATAGATACGCAGTATTTT.

This chain connects TRBV19 to TRBJ2-2; TRBD2 aligns across 10 bases. CDR1 is LNHDA and CDR2 is SQIVND in the germline V gene (reference sequence). Unmatched junction bases numbered 3, after V lost 5 bases and J lost 6 bases. CDR3 size: 14 residues. The CDR3 spells CASSRLAGAGELFF. The CDR3 coding sequence is TGTGCCAGTAGTCGTCTAGCGGGGGCCGGGGAGCTGTTTTTT.

V gene TRBV5-6 combines with J gene TRBJ2-3; unclear D gene. V was trimmed by 0 bases and J by 1 base, leaving 9 bases between them. The CDR3 loop spans 15 amino acids. Germline-derived CDR1 and CDR2 are SGHDT and YYEEEE. DNA for the CDR3: TGTGCCAGCAGCTTGGGTGGCAGGCGCACAGATACGCAGTATTTT. Its translation is CASSLGGRRTDTQYF.

This clone was found a few times. The chain employs TRBV4-1 and TRBJ2-1; D may be TRBD2 (6 bases). Trimming removed 0 bases from V and 0 bases from J, with 12 bases in between. There are 17 residues in the CDR3. Germline CDR1 is MGHRA and CDR2 is YSYEKL. The CDR3 is CASSQDLRGTSYNEQFF. The CDR3, as DNA: TGCGCCAGCAGCCAAGATCTTCGGGGGACCTCCTACAATGAGCAGTTCTTC.

This clone was counted a single time. The chain combines TRBV28 with TRBJ2-1; TRBD2 aligns across 11 bases. Losses at the gene ends were 1 base for V and 5 bases for J; bases not matched to a gene: 10. This CDR3 has 18 amino acids. The germline gives CDR1 MDHEN, CDR2 SYDVKM. The CDR3 protein is CASSLYIPGLAENNEQFF. The CDR3 region has the DNA TGTGCCAGCAGTTTATACATACCGGGACTAGCGGAAAACAATGAGCAGTTCTTC. Using reference TRBV28 and TRBJ2-1 for the parts outside the CDR3, the full variable domain is DVKVTQSSRYLVKRTGEKVFLECVQDMDHENMFWYRQDPGLGLRLIYFSYDVKMKEKGDIPEGYSVSREKKERFSLILESASTNQTSMYLCASSLYIPGLAENNEQFFGPGTRLTVL.

The chain combines TRBV19 with TRBJ1-2; tentative D call: TRBD1 (6 bases). Trimming left V 11 bases short and J 7 bases short, with 17 bases between. Germline V gene data show CDR1 as LNHDA and CDR2 as SQIVND (reference sequence). This CDR3 spans 12 amino acids. This chain's CDR3 is CAARLGASGYTF. CDR3 DNA: TGTGCCGCCCGGTTGGGGGCCAGTGGCTACACCTTC. The whole variable domain, remainder taken from reference TRBV19 and TRBJ1-2, is DGGITQSPKYLFRKEGQNVTLSCEQNLNHDAMYWYRQDPGQGLRLIYYSQIVNDFQKGDIAEGYSVSREKKESFPLTVTSAQKNPTAFYLCAARLGASGYTFGSGTRLTVV.

The V gene is TRBV6-6, the J gene TRBJ2-7; D unresolved. There are 12 residues in the CDR3. The V gene's germline CDR1 is MNHNY and CDR2 SVGAGI (reference sequence). Trimming stripped 3 bases from V and 6 bases from J, with 9 bases between. The CDR3 loop is CASSYVGREQYF. For the CDR3, the DNA is TGTGCCAGCAGTTATGTCGGTCGCGAGCAGTACTTC.